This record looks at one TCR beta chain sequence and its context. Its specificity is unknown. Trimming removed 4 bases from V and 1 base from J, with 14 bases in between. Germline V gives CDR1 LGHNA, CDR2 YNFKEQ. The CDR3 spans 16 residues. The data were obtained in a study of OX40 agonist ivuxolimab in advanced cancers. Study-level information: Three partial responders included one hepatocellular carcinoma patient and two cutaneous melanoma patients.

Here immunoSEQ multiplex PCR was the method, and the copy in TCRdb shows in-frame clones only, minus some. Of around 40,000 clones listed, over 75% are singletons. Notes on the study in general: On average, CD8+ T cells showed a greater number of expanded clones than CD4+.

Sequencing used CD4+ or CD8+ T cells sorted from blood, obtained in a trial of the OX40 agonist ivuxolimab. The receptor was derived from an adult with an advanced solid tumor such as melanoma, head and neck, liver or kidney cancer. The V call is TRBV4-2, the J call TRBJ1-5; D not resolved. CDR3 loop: CASSPGWPASNQPQHF. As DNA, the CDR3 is TGTGCCAGCAGCCCTGGATGGCCAGCCAGCAATCAGCCCCAGCATTTT.